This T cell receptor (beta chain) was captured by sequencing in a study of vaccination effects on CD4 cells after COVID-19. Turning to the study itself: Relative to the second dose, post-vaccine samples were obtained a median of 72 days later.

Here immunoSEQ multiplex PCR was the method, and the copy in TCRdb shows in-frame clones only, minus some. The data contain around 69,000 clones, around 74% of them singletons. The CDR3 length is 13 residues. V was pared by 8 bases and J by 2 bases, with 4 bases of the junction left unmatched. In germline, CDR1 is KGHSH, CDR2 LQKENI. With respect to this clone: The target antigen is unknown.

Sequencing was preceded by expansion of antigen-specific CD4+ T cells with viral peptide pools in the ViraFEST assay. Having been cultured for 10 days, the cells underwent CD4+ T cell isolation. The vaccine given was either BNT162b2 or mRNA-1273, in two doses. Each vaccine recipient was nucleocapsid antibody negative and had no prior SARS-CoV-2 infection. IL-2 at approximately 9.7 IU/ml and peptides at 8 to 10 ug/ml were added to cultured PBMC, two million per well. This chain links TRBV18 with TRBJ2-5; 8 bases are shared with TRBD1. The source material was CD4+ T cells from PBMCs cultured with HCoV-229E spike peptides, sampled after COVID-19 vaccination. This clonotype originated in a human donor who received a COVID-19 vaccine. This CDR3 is CASAGTGQETQYF. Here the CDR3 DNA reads TGTGCCAGCGCCGGGACAGGACAAGAGACCCAGTACTTC.